Shown below are 6 T cell receptor beta chains from a single sample sequenced in a study of PD-L1 blockade in urothelial cancer. Time point indicated: pretreatment peripheral blood. Repertoires were generated with immunoSEQ multiplex PCR, while TCRdb's copy carries only in-frame clones and drops some. There are 45,000 to 55,000 clones in the sample; around four fifths occur only once, and roughly 1.4% lies in the top ten. Sample: PBMCs, taken around atezolizumab (anti-PD-L1) treatment. Receptors originate from a man between 45 and 60 years old with urothelial cancer.

The chain recombines TRBV5-5 with TRBJ2-7; no definite D call. The V and J ends lost 1 base and 3 bases respectively, with 11 bases between them. The CDR3 has 14 amino acids. The germline CDR1 and CDR2 sequences are SGHKS and YYEKEE (reference sequence). The CDR3 coding sequence is TGTGCCAGCAGCTTGACTTTACCCGACTACGAGCAGTACTTC. Protein product: CASSLTLPDYEQYF.

The V call is TRBV5-4, the J call TRBJ2-7; 9 bases fit TRBD2. This CDR3 has 17 amino acids. Trimming cost V 0 bases and J 0 bases; bases outside gene matches: 7. The germline gives CDR1 SGHNT, CDR2 YYREEE (reference sequence). The CDR3 coding sequence is TGTGCCAGCAGCTTGGGTGTTAGCGGGGGCAGCTCCTACGAGCAGTACTTC. Protein sequence: CASSLGVSGGSSYEQYF. Together with reference TRBV5-4 and TRBJ2-7, the CDR3 gives the full variable domain: ETGVTQSPTHLIKTRGQQVTLRCSSQSGHNTVSWYQQALGQGPQFIFQYYREEENGRGNFPPRFSGLQFPNYSSELNVNALELDDSALYLCASSLGVSGGSSYEQYFGPGTRLTVT.

The chain employs TRBV9 and TRBJ1-2, with TRBD1 as a possible D gene (5 bases). The germline V gene has CDR1 SGDLS and CDR2 YYNGEE. The germline V and J ends were trimmed by 3 bases and 6 bases, with 15 bases remaining between them. The CDR3 runs 14 residues. The CDR3 DNA follows: TGTGCCAGCAGCGAAGCGGGGGGGAAGAATGGCTACACCTTC. As protein: CASSEAGGKNGYTF.

This sequence joins TRBV19 and TRBJ2-2; D is perhaps TRBD1 (6 bases). Trimming shortened V by 10 bases and J by 5 bases, and 20 bases separated the two germline ends. This CDR3 has 15 amino acids. Per germline, CDR1 LNHDA and CDR2 SQIVND (reference sequence). The CDR3 reads CAIRQDGLDTGELFF. The DNA of the CDR3 is TGTGCCATTCGACAGGATGGTCTCGATACCGGGGAGCTGTTTTTT.

This clone was counted at least ten times. The same CDR3 can be traced to other DNA sequences in this sample. In DNA, the CDR3 is TGTGCCAGCAGTTCTCGAGGACTAGTTGAAGAGACCCAGTACTTC. Translated: CASSSRGLVEETQYF. The V gene is TRBV6-5, the J gene TRBJ2-5; 7 bases match TRBD2. V lost 4 bases and J lost 3; bases outside the gene matches: 8. Looked up from germline, CDR1 is MNHEY and CDR2 is SVGAGI. CDR3 size: 15 residues.

The chain links TRBV10-1 to TRBJ1-3; D not certain. This CDR3 has 12 residues. The ends were cut back, 5 bases at V and 3 bases at J, with 5 bases in the middle. CDR1 WNHNN and CDR2 SYGVQD come from the germline V gene (reference sequence). Here the CDR3 reads CASSSGGNTIYF. The CDR3 bases are TGCGCCAGCAGTTCGGGTGGAAACACCATATATTTT.